This section outlines one T cell receptor gamma chain sequence together with its context. This may arise from a read error, as a much more abundant clone is one base away. TCRdb redid clone calling on the RT-PCR reads using CATT. The sample holds 1,500 to 2,000 gamma-chain clones, around a sixth seen once. Germline V gives CDR1 GITISATS, CDR2 ISYDGTV (reference sequence). This CDR3 is 17 amino acids long. This record belongs to a study of gamma-delta T cells after stem cell transplantation. This TCR came from a human donor. It is not recorded whose cells these are; they may come from a transplant donor. The specimen was gamma-delta T cells. The V call is TRGV9, the J call TRGJP. CDR3 protein: CALWEVQQELGKKNKVF. CDR3 nucleotide sequence: TGTGCCTTGTGGGAGGTACAGCAAGAGTTGGGCAAAAAAAACAAGGTATTT.